This T cell receptor (beta chain) was observed in a study of OX40 agonist ivuxolimab in advanced cancers. This table comes from immunoSEQ multiplex PCR, and its TCRdb copy is limited to in-frame clones, with some not included. The sample consists of more than 20,000 clones, around two thirds of them appearing once. Germline V gene data show CDR1 as MDHEN and CDR2 as SYDVKM. The CDR3 is made up of 14 amino acids. The V end was cut by 2 bases, the J end by 1 base, with 6 bases between. This clone was counted between two and nine times. What it recognizes is unknown. Whole-study findings and limits: Those patients achieving a partial response at 0.1-3.0 mg/kg showed among the lowest clonal expansion.

The source of this sequence is an adult with an advanced solid tumor such as melanoma, head and neck, liver or kidney cancer. The J gene is TRBJ1-5, the V gene TRBV28; D ambiguous. The sample in question was CD4+ or CD8+ T cells sorted from blood, obtained in a trial of the OX40 agonist ivuxolimab. DNA for the CDR3: TGTGCCAGCAGTTTAGACGGAAGCAATCAGCCCCAGCATTTT. Amino acid sequence: CASSLDGSNQPQHF.